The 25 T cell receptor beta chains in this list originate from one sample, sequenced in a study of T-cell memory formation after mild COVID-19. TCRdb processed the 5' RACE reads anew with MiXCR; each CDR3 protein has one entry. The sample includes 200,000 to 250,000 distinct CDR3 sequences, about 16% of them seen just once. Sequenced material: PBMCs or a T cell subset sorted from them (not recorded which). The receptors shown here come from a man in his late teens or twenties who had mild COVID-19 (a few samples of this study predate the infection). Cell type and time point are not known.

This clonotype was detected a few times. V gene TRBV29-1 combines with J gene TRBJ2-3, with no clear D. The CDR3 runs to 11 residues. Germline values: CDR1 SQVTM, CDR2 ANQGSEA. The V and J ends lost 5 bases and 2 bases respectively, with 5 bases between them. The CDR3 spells CSVSSTDTQYF. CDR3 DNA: TGCAGCGTTTCGTCCACAGATACGCAGTATTTT.

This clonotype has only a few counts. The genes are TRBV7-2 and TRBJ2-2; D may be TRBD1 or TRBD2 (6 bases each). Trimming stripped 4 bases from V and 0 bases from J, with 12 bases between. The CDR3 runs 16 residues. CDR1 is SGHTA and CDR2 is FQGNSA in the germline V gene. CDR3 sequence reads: CASSSDRTTNTGELFF. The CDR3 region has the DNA TGTGCCAGCAGCTCAGACAGGACTACGAACACCGGGGAGCTGTTTTTT.

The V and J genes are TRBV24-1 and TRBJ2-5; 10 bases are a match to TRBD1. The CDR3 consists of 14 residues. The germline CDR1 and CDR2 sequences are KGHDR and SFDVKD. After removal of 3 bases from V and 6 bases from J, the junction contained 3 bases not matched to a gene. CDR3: CATSDPGQGKTQYF. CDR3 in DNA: TGTGCCACCAGTGATCCGGGACAGGGGAAGACCCAGTACTTC.

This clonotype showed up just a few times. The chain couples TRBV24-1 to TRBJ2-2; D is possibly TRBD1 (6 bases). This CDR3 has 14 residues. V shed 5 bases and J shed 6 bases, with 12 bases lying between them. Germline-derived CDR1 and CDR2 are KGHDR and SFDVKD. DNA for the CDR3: TGTGCCACCAGTGTGGGGACAACTGCCGGGGAGCTGTTTTTT. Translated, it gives CATSVGTTAGELFF.

The chain's CDR3 is CASRPDSFSYGYTF. The CDR3 DNA sequence: TGTGCCAGCAGACCCGACAGTTTCTCATATGGCTACACCTTC. V gene TRBV7-2 combines with J gene TRBJ1-2; D perhaps matches TRBD1 (5 bases). Per the germline V gene, CDR1 is SGHTA and CDR2 is FQGNSA. V shed 6 bases and J shed 5 bases, with 16 bases lying between them. This CDR3 is 14 amino acids long.

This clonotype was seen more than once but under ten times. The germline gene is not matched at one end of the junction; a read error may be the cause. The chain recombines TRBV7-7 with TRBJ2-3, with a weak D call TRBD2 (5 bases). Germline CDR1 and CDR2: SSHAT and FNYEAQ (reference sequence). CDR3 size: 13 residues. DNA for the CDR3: TGTGCTAGCAGCTTAGACTACACAGATACGCAGTATTTT. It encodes CASSLDYTDTQYF.

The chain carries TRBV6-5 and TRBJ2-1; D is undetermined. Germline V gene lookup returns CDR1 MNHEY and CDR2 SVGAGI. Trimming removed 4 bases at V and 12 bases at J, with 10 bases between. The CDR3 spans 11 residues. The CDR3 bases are TGTGCCAGCAGTTTTGGCCTGGGGCAGTTCTTC. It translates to CASSFGLGQFF.

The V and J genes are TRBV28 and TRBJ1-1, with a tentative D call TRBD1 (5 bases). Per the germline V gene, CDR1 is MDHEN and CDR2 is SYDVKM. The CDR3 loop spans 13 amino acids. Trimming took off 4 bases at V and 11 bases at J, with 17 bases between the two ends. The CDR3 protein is CASSSAGTQRAFF. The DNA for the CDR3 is TGTGCCAGCAGTTCCGCCGGGACTCAGAGGGCTTTCTTT.

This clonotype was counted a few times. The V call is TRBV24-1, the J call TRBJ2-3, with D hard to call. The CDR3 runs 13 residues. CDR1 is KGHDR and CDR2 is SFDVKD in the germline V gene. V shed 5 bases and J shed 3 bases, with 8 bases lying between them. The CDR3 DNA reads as TGTGCCACCAGTGTGGGGTCTACAGATACGCAGTATTTT. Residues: CATSVGSTDTQYF.

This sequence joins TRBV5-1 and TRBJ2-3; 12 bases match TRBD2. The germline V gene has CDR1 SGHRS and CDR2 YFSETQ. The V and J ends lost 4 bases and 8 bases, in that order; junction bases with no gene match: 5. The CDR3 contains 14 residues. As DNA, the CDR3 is TGCGCCAGCAGCCCCGGACTAGCGGGGATTACGCAGTATTTT. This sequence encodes CASSPGLAGITQYF.

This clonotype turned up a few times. The CDR3 nucleotides are TGTGCCAGCAGCCGCGGGACAGGGCGCAATGAGCAGTTCTTC. It yields the protein CASSRGTGRNEQFF. V is TRBV3-1 and J is TRBJ2-1; 9 bases fit TRBD1. The CDR3 consists of 14 residues. CDR1 is LGHDT, CDR2 YNNKEL, per germline (reference sequence). With V trimmed by 4 bases and J by 6 bases, 4 bases remained unmatched.

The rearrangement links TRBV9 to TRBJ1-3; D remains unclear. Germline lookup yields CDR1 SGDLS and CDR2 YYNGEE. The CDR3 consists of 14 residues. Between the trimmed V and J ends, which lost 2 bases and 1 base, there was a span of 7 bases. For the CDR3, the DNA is TGTGCCAGCAGCGTCGCCCAATCTGGAAACACCATATATTTT. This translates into CASSVAQSGNTIYF.

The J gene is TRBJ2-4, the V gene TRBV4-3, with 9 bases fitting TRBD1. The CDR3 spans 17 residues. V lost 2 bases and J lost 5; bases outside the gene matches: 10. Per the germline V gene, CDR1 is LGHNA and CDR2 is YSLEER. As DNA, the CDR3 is TGCGCCAGCAGCCAACTGGGTTTAGGACAGGGGCAAAACATTCAGTACTTC. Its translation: CASSQLGLGQGQNIQYF.

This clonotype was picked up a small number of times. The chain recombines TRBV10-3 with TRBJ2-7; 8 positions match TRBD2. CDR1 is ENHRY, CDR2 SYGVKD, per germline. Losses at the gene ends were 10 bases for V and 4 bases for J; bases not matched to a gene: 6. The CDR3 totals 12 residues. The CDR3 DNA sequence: TGTGCCACCAGCGGGGGCGTTTACGAGCAGTACTTC. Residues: CATSGGVYEQYF.

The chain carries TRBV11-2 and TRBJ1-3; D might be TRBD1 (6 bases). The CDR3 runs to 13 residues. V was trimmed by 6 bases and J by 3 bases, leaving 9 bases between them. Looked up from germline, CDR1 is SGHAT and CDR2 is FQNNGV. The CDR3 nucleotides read TGTGCCAGCAGACAGGGTCATGGAAACACCATATATTTT. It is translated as CASRQGHGNTIYF.

The CDR3 sequence: CAISATGGGTDTQYF. The CDR3, as DNA: TGTGCCATCAGTGCGACAGGCGGGGGGACAGATACGCAGTATTTT. The chain recombines TRBV10-3 with TRBJ2-3; TRBD2 matches 8 bases. Germline V gene lookup returns CDR1 ENHRY and CDR2 SYGVKD. The V segment lost 4 bases and the J segment 3 bases; nucleotides outside the gene matches: 6. The CDR3 contains 15 residues.

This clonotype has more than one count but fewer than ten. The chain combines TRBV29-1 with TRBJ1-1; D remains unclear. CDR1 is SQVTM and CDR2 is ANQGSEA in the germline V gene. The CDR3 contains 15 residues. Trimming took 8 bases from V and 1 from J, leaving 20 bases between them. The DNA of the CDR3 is TGCAGCTCCACCCAAACCGGGCGGGGGAACACTGAAGCTTTCTTT. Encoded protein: CSSTQTGRGNTEAFF. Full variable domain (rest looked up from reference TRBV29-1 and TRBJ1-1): SAVISQKPSRDICQRGTSLTIQCQVDSQVTMMFWYRQQPGQSLTLIATANQGSEATYESGFVIDKFPISRPNLTFSTLTVSNMSPEDSSIYLCSSTQTGRGNTEAFFGQGTRLTVV.

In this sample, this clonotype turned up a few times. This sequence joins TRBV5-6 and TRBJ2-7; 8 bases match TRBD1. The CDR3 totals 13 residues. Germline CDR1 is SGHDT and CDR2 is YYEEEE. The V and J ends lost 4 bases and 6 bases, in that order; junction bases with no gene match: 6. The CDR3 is CASSPDRASEQYF. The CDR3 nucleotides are TGTGCCAGCAGCCCGGACAGGGCTAGCGAGCAGTACTTC.

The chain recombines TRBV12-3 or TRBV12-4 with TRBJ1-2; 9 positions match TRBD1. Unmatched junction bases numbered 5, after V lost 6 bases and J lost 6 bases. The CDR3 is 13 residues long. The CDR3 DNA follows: TGTGCCAGCAGGGGGACAGGGACCCATGGCTACACCTTC. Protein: CASRGTGTHGYTF.

CDR3 in amino acids: CASSLVGDRTYEQYF. The CDR3 DNA reads TGCGCCAGCAGCTTGGTGGGGGACAGGACCTACGAGCAGTACTTC. This chain joins TRBV5-1 and TRBJ2-7; TRBD1 matches 8 bases. This CDR3 comprises 15 residues. Germline CDR1 is SGHRS and CDR2 is YFSETQ. V was clipped by 0 bases and J by 2 bases; unmatched bases: 4.

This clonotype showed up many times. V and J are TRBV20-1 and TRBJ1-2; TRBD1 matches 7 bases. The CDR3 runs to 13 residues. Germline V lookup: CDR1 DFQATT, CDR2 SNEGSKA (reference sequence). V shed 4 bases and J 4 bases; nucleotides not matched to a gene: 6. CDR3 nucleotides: TGCAGTGCTACGACAGGGCCCACCTATGGCTACACCTTC. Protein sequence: CSATTGPTYGYTF.

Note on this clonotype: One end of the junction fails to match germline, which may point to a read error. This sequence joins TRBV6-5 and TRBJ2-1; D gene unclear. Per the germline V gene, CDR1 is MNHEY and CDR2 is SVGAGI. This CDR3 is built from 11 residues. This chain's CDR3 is CASSSPGLRIF. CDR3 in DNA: TGTGCCAGCAGTTCGCCGGGTTTAAGAATCTTC.

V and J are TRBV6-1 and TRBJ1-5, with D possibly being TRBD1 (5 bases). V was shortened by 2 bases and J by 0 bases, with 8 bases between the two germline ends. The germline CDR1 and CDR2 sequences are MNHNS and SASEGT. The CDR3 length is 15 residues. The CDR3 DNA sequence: TGTGCCAGCAGTGAAACGGGGGTTAGCAATCAGCCCCAGCATTTT. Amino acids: CASSETGVSNQPQHF.

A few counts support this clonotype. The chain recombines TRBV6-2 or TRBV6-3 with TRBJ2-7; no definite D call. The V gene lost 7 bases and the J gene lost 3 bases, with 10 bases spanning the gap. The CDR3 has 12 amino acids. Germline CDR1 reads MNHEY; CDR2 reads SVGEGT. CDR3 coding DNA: TGTGCCAGCAACGACGCCCGCTACGAGCAGTACTTC. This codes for CASNDARYEQYF.

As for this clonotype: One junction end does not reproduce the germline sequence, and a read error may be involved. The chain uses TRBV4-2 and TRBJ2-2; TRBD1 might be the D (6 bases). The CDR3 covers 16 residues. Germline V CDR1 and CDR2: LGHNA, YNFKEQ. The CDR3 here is CASSQDSRGDTRELFF. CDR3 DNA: TGTGCCAGCAGCCAAGATTCCAGGGGAGACACCCGGGAGCTGTTTTTT.